Sequencing of this TCR beta chain was carried out in a study of blood T cells in healthy people across ages. This clonotype occurred a few times. The CDR3 consists of 14 residues. Per the germline V gene, CDR1 is SGHAT and CDR2 is FQNNGV. Germline trimming cut 5 bases from V and 6 bases from J; bases unmatched to any gene: 4. The authors ran a second PCR of roughly 6 to 12 cycles using a sample-barcoded 5' primer and a J-beta primer mix. TCRdb analysed the 5' RACE reads with MiXCR anew, one entry per CDR3 protein. The table records some 750,000 distinct CDR3 sequences, over 20% of them present only once.

The material sequenced was blood. The chain carries TRBV11-2 and TRBJ2-4; the match to TRBD2 covers 10 bases. This clonotype was obtained from a man in his 70s in good health. In DNA, the CDR3 is TGTGCCAGCAGCCCAACTAGCGGGACAAACATTCAGTACTTC. This sequence encodes CASSPTSGTNIQYF.